This passage covers 23 T cell receptor beta chains from one sample sequenced in a study of cytomegalovirus exposure and HLA in healthy donors. Amplification used 60 Vbeta primers and 13 Jbeta primers. The table came from immunoSEQ multiplex PCR; TCRdb's copy has only in-frame clones and leaves some out. The sample yields under 200,000 clones, around 63% seen once. Material for sequencing was PBMCs. All receptors come from a woman younger than 35 in good health and CMV-seropositive.

In its sample, this clone was seen once. V usage is TRBV28 and J usage is TRBJ2-5; 11 nucleotides match TRBD2. Germline CDR1 and CDR2: MDHEN and SYDVKM. V was pared by 6 bases and J by 0 bases, with 9 bases of the junction left unmatched. The CDR3 is 17 residues long. The CDR3 DNA reads TGTGCCAGCAGCAAAGGGACTAGCGGCCTGTACCAAGAGACCCAGTACTTC. This gives the protein CASSKGTSGLYQETQYF.

The CDR3 DNA is TGTGCCAGCAGCTTTAGACAGGCCCGAGAGACCCAGTACTTC. Translating it yields CASSFRQARETQYF. V and J are TRBV5-8 and TRBJ2-5, with D tentatively TRBD1 (6 bases). Trimming removed 2 bases at V and 4 bases at J, with 12 bases between. This CDR3 has 14 residues. From germline, CDR1 is SGHTS and CDR2 YDEGEE.

J is TRBJ2-7 and V is TRBV18; 8 bases are a match to TRBD2. From germline, CDR1 is KGHSH and CDR2 LQKENI. Trimming took 4 bases from V and 3 from J; bases not matched to a gene: 5. The CDR3 runs to 14 residues. The CDR3 reads CASSLTGGDYEQYF. CDR3 in DNA: TGTGCCAGCTCACTCACGGGGGGGGACTACGAGCAGTACTTC.

CDR3 nucleotide sequence: TGCGCCAGCAGTTTCGACAGGGGGCCCCGGGGAGCTTTCTTT. Translation gives CASSFDRGPRGAFF. The V gene is TRBV5-1, the J gene TRBJ1-1, with 10 bases lining up with TRBD1. From germline, CDR1 is SGHRS and CDR2 YFSETQ. This CDR3 has 14 amino acids. The junction had 11 bases not matched to a gene; V was cut back by 5 bases and J by 10 bases.

J is TRBJ1-3 and V is TRBV29-1, with 8 nucleotides matching TRBD1. V lost 4 bases, J lost 6 bases, and 8 bases stayed unmatched. The germline CDR1 and CDR2 sequences are SQVTM and ANQGSEA. This CDR3 region has 14 residues. The CDR3 here is CSVAWTGFENTIYF. The CDR3 nucleotides read TGCAGCGTTGCCTGGACAGGGTTTGAAAACACCATATATTTT. Complete variable domain (other parts from reference TRBV29-1 and TRBJ1-3): SAVISQKPSRDICQRGTSLTIQCQVDSQVTMMFWYRQQPGQSLTLIATANQGSEATYESGFVIDKFPISRPNLTFSTLTVSNMSPEDSSIYLCSVAWTGFENTIYFGEGSWLTVV.

This clone was observed a few times. The chain has TRBV27 and TRBJ1-5; 9 positions agree with TRBD1. The CDR3 contains 19 residues. J lost 0 bases, V lost 6 bases, and 15 bases had no gene match. Germline CDR1 MNHEY, CDR2 SMNVEV (reference sequence). The CDR3 DNA follows: TGTGCCAGCAGGGTGAGAGGGACAGGGATTCCTTATAGCAATCAGCCCCAGCATTTT. Residues: CASRVRGTGIPYSNQPQHF.

This chain links TRBV4-1 with TRBJ1-3, with a weak D call TRBD1 (5 bases). The germline gives CDR1 MGHRA, CDR2 YSYEKL. The length of the CDR3 is 16 residues. The germline V and J ends were trimmed by 0 bases and 5 bases, with 14 bases remaining between them. This CDR3 reads CASSQEGVAARNTIYF. CDR3 nucleotide sequence: TGCGCCAGCAGCCAAGAAGGGGTCGCTGCCCGAAACACCATATATTTT.

V gene TRBV30 combines with J gene TRBJ2-5; D not resolved. Matching the DNA end better, TRBJ2-7 makes the J call doubtful. This CDR3 has 13 amino acids. Germline CDR1 reads GTSNPN; CDR2 reads SVGIG (reference sequence). CDR3 residues: CAWSIELSNEQYF. The DNA for the CDR3 is TGTGCCTGGAGCATCGAACTTAGCAACGAGCAGTACTTC.

This rearrangement joins TRBV18 to TRBJ1-5; 8 positions match TRBD1. Germline CDR1 reads KGHSH; CDR2 reads LQKENI. V lost 6 bases to trimming and J lost 2 bases; unmatched junction nucleotides: 6. The CDR3 runs 15 residues. In DNA form, the CDR3 reads TGTGCCAGCTCGGGTCCGGGACAGGGCAATCAGCCCCAGCATTTT. This codes for CASSGPGQGNQPQHF.

This chain connects TRBV27 to TRBJ1-2, with D uncertain. Germline V CDR1 and CDR2: MNHEY, SMNVEV (reference sequence). CDR3 length: 13 amino acids. V was cut by 3 bases and J by 3 bases, with 8 bases left in between. The CDR3 nucleotides are TGTGCCAGCAGTTTCAGGCCCCACTATGGCTACACCTTC. It specifies CASSFRPHYGYTF.

The rearrangement joins TRBV13 to TRBJ2-7; TRBD1 matches 10 bases. The V and J ends lost 5 bases and 5 bases, in that order; junction bases with no gene match: 9. In germline, CDR1 is PRHDT, CDR2 FYEKMQ (reference sequence). This CDR3 has 15 amino acids. CDR3 sequence: CASSGRDRGFDEQYF. The CDR3 DNA reads as TGTGCCAGCAGCGGAAGGGACAGGGGCTTCGACGAGCAGTACTTC.

The chain links TRBV29-1 to TRBJ1-1; tentative D call: TRBD1 (5 bases). The CDR3 has 13 residues. The V gene lost 7 bases and the J gene lost 2 bases, with 14 bases spanning the gap. CDR1 is SQVTM and CDR2 is ANQGSEA in the germline V gene. CDR3 bases: TGCAGCGCATCGACAGAGATAAACACTGAAGCTTTCTTT. Protein: CSASTEINTEAFF.

The chain has TRBV2 and TRBJ2-7; possibly TRBD1 for D (6 bases). The CDR3 is 13 amino acids. V gave up 7 bases and J gave up 0 bases, with 10 bases separating them. Germline V lookup: CDR1 SNHLY, CDR2 FYNNEI. CDR3 DNA sequence: TGTGCCAGCAAACAGGGCGACTCCTACGAGCAGTACTTC. The encoded protein is CASKQGDSYEQYF.

The V gene is TRBV19, the J gene TRBJ1-1; possible D gene TRBD1, 6 bases. Germline V gene data show CDR1 as LNHDA and CDR2 as SQIVND (reference sequence). This CDR3 region has 15 residues. Between the trimmed V and J ends, which lost 5 bases and 6 bases, there was a span of 19 bases. The CDR3 nucleotides read TGTGCCAGTAGTCCGGGGGGCAGGGCCGTAGCTGAAGCTTTCTTT. Its translation is CASSPGGRAVAEAFF.

This clone was counted between two and nine times. The chain combines TRBV18 with TRBJ2-3; the D is unclear. The germline V gene encodes CDR1 KGHSH and CDR2 LQKENI. The CDR3 consists of 16 residues. The germline V and J ends were trimmed by 2 bases and 0 bases, with 12 bases remaining between them. For the CDR3, the DNA is TGTGCCAGCTCACCAGTCGAACAGCCTAGCACAGATACGCAGTATTTT. Translating it yields CASSPVEQPSTDTQYF.

The rearrangement links TRBV6-6 to TRBJ2-7, with D unclear. Germline CDR1 MNHNY, CDR2 SVGAGI (reference sequence). This CDR3 has 13 residues. Between the trimmed V and J ends, which lost 0 bases and 2 bases, there was a span of 5 bases. The DNA of the CDR3 is TGTGCCAGCAGTTACTCCGGTGCCTACGAGCAGTACTTC. Its protein product is CASSYSGAYEQYF.

This chain connects TRBV5-6 to TRBJ2-7, with 11 bases aligning to TRBD2. Trimming took 3 bases from V and 1 from J; bases not matched to a gene: 6. CDR3 size: 16 residues. Germline-derived CDR1 and CDR2 are SGHDT and YYEEEE. The CDR3 DNA reads as TGTGCCAGCAGCTACCCGACTAGCGGGATTTCCTACGAGCAGTACTTC. It specifies CASSYPTSGISYEQYF.

Written as DNA, the CDR3 is TGTGCCAGCCTATCAACAGGGACCACAGATACGCAGTATTTT. Protein: CASLSTGTTDTQYF. V gene TRBV28 combines with J gene TRBJ2-3; perhaps TRBD1 as D (6 bases). The CDR3 has 14 amino acids. Germline-derived CDR1 and CDR2 are MDHEN and SYDVKM. Trimming took 8 bases from V and 2 from J, leaving 14 bases between them. Supplemented by reference TRBV28 and TRBJ2-3, the full variable domain reads DVKVTQSSRYLVKRTGEKVFLECVQDMDHENMFWYRQDPGLGLRLIYFSYDVKMKEKGDIPEGYSVSREKKERFSLILESASTNQTSMYLCASLSTGTTDTQYFGPGTRLTVL.

This chain joins TRBV27 and TRBJ2-2; D is possibly TRBD1 (5 bases). V shed 2 bases and J shed 2 bases, with 15 bases lying between them. The CDR3 length is 17 residues. Germline CDR1 is MNHEY and CDR2 is SMNVEV (reference sequence). The chain's CDR3 is CASSLNVLGVNTGELFF. CDR3 DNA: TGTGCCAGCAGTTTAAACGTCTTAGGGGTCAACACCGGGGAGCTGTTTTTT.

The chain recombines TRBV7-9 with TRBJ2-7; the match to TRBD2 covers 8 bases. V lost 7 bases, J lost 0 bases, and 5 bases stayed unmatched. CDR1 is SEHNR, CDR2 FQNEAQ, per germline (reference sequence). The CDR3 runs 14 residues. The CDR3: CASTILAASYEQYF. The CDR3 nucleotides are TGTGCCAGCACTATACTAGCGGCCTCCTACGAGCAGTACTTC.

The chain joins TRBV4-1 to TRBJ2-2; D ambiguous. Trimming cost V 4 bases and J 4 bases, with 7 bases left between them. The CDR3 spans 13 residues. Germline-derived CDR1 and CDR2 are MGHRA and YSYEKL. Written as DNA, the CDR3 is TGCGCCAGCAGCCCATTAGTCACCGGGGAGCTGTTTTTT. This encodes CASSPLVTGELFF.

This chain links TRBV28 with TRBJ2-7, with no clear D. CDR3 length: 13 amino acids. From germline, CDR1 is MDHEN and CDR2 SYDVKM. V lost 1 base, J lost 2 bases, and 6 bases lay in between. This chain's CDR3 is CASSLLNPYEQYF. The CDR3 DNA reads TGTGCCAGCAGTTTATTAAATCCCTACGAGCAGTACTTC.

This clone occurred once. The rearrangement links TRBV27 to TRBJ2-7; the match to TRBD1 covers 8 bases. Germline trimming cut 2 bases from V and 2 bases from J; bases unmatched to any gene: 8. This CDR3 is 16 amino acids long. Germline CDR1 MNHEY, CDR2 SMNVEV (reference sequence). This CDR3 reads CASSLIVGQGPYEQYF. The CDR3 DNA sequence: TGTGCCAGCAGTTTAATCGTCGGACAGGGCCCCTACGAGCAGTACTTC.